The 22 T cell receptor beta chains reported below all come from one sample, sequenced in a study of blood T cell repertoires in COVID-19. Using immunoSEQ multiplex PCR, the repertoire was profiled, and TCRdb retains in-frame clones only, with some absent. This sample has about 300,000 clones, with around 88% found just once. The sample taken for sequencing was peripheral blood. The receptors originated from a woman in her forties or fifties with acute or convalescent COVID-19.

V is TRBV14 and J is TRBJ2-5; D perhaps matches TRBD1 (6 bases). The CDR3 has 15 amino acids. V lost 3 bases and J 5 bases, leaving 16 bases between the germline ends. Looked up from germline, CDR1 is SGHDN and CDR2 is FVKESK. CDR3 amino acids: CASSQRTVLFETQYF. The CDR3 DNA reads as TGTGCCAGCAGCCAGAGGACAGTACTGTTCGAGACCCAGTACTTC.

The chain links TRBV18 to TRBJ1-1; unclear D gene. The germline V and J ends were trimmed by 4 bases and 1 base, with 7 bases remaining between them. This CDR3 spans 13 amino acids. The germline V gene has CDR1 KGHSH and CDR2 LQKENI. The CDR3 DNA reads as TGTGCCAGCTCACAGGGAGAGAACACTGAAGCTTTCTTT. It codes for CASSQGENTEAFF.

This chain links TRBV7-2 with TRBJ2-7; 7 bases align to TRBD2. CDR3 length: 14 residues. CDR1 and CDR2 (germline): SGHTA, FQGNSA. The J segment lost 3 bases and the V segment lost 5 bases, leaving 7 bases of the junction unmatched. The CDR3 region is CASSDPGLIYEQYF. CDR3 nucleotide sequence: TGTGCCAGCAGCGACCCGGGACTAATCTACGAGCAGTACTTC.

The V and J genes are TRBV3-1 (or the pseudogene TRBV3-2) and TRBJ1-5; D uncertain. CDR1 LGHDT and CDR2 YNNKEL come from the germline V gene (reference sequence). CDR3 length: 13 amino acids. V lost 3 bases and J lost 4, with 7 bases in between. CDR3 nucleotides: TGTGCCAGCAGCCAGACAACTAATCAGCCCCAGCATTTT. This encodes CASSQTTNQPQHF.

This rearrangement joins TRBV6-5 to TRBJ1-4; maybe TRBD1 (6 bases). The CDR3 has 14 residues. Germline V gene sequence: CDR1 MNHEY, CDR2 SVGAGI. Trimming took 6 bases from V and 1 from J, leaving 9 bases between them. This CDR3 is CASSRGGTNEKLFF. CDR3 DNA sequence: TGTGCCAGCAGCAGAGGGGGAACTAATGAAAAACTGTTTTTT.

The genes are TRBV20-1 and TRBJ2-7, with D perhaps TRBD2 (5 bases). Germline CDR1 and CDR2: DFQATT and SNEGSKA (reference sequence). This CDR3 is built from 11 residues. V was cut by 5 bases and J by 6 bases, with 11 bases left in between. CDR3 sequence (DNA): TGCAGTGCTCGGGTGGCGGGCGAGCAGTACTTC. It yields the protein CSARVAGEQYF.

The rearrangement links TRBV15 to TRBJ2-6; TRBD1 aligns across 7 bases. This CDR3 is 18 amino acids long. The germline gives CDR1 LNHNV, CDR2 YYDKDF (reference sequence). V shed 0 bases, J shed 0 bases, and the junction held 5 bases outside the gene matches. Here the CDR3 DNA reads TGTGCCACCAGCAGAGATCTGACAGGGCTCTCTGGGGCCAACGTCCTGACTTTC. Its protein is CATSRDLTGLSGANVLTF.

The chain links TRBV19 to TRBJ2-7; D is perhaps TRBD2 (5 bases). The CDR3 runs to 15 residues. Germline values: CDR1 LNHDA, CDR2 SQIVND (reference sequence). Trimming pared 3 bases from V and 2 bases from J, leaving 14 bases between. The CDR3 DNA is TGTGCCAGTAGTATCTTTGCGGGTGAGACCTACGAGCAGTACTTC. Translating gives CASSIFAGETYEQYF.

The chain couples TRBV28 to TRBJ2-2; D uncertain. In germline, CDR1 is MDHEN, CDR2 SYDVKM. V shed 4 bases and J shed 2 bases, with 5 bases lying between them. This CDR3 is 13 amino acids long. The CDR3 protein is CASSSLNTGELFF. The CDR3 coding sequence is TGTGCCAGCAGTTCCCTCAACACCGGGGAGCTGTTTTTT.

The chain is built from TRBV28 and TRBJ1-1, with 7 nucleotides matching TRBD1. V was clipped by 5 bases and J by 4 bases; unmatched bases: 4. The germline CDR1 and CDR2 sequences are MDHEN and SYDVKM. This CDR3 contains 13 residues. The CDR3 DNA is TGTGCCAGCAGTCGGGGACAGCCCACTGAAGCTTTCTTT. Amino acid sequence: CASSRGQPTEAFF. The full variable domain, completed using reference TRBV28 and TRBJ1-1, is DVKVTQSSRYLVKRTGEKVFLECVQDMDHENMFWYRQDPGLGLRLIYFSYDVKMKEKGDIPEGYSVSREKKERFSLILESASTNQTSMYLCASSRGQPTEAFFGQGTRLTVV.

This chain links TRBV6-5 with TRBJ1-6; TRBD1 is a possible D gene (6 bases). The germline CDR1 and CDR2 sequences are MNHEY and SVGAGI. This CDR3 contains 15 residues. V was clipped by 6 bases and J by 7 bases, with 16 bases between them. The CDR3 DNA reads as TGTGCCAGCAGAACCGAAGGGGGTCGGAATTCACCCCTCCACTTT. Translating it yields CASRTEGGRNSPLHF.

The V and J genes are TRBV28 and TRBJ2-7, with 9 nucleotides matching TRBD2. The junction had 4 bases not matched to a gene; V was cut back by 6 bases and J by 1 base. The CDR3 loop spans 14 amino acids. The germline gives CDR1 MDHEN, CDR2 SYDVKM. The CDR3 region has the DNA TGTGCCAGCAGCCTGACTAGCGGATCCTACGAGCAGTACTTC. As protein: CASSLTSGSYEQYF.

The chain couples TRBV6-2 or TRBV6-3 to TRBJ1-6; weak D call: TRBD1 (6 bases). The V gene lost 5 bases and the J gene lost 3 bases, with 11 bases spanning the gap. Germline lookup yields CDR1 MNHEY and CDR2 SVGEGT. The CDR3 has 15 amino acids. The CDR3 DNA is TGTGCCAGCAGTCCGGACAGTCGCTATAATTCACCCCTCCACTTT. This sequence encodes CASSPDSRYNSPLHF.

The chain's CDR3 is CASSRRLDRVYGYTF. In DNA, the CDR3 is TGTGCCAGCAGCCGAAGGCTGGACAGGGTCTATGGCTACACCTTC. The gene calls are TRBV28 and TRBJ1-2; the match to TRBD1 covers 8 bases. V dropped 6 bases and J dropped 4; count of bases not matched to a gene: 10. The CDR3 length is 15 residues. The germline CDR1 and CDR2 sequences are MDHEN and SYDVKM.

This chain joins TRBV10-3 and TRBJ2-5, with 16 bases matching TRBD2. Germline V gives CDR1 ENHRY, CDR2 SYGVKD. The V gene end was trimmed by 2 bases and the J gene end by 5 bases; junction bases not matched to a gene: 2. The CDR3 consists of 16 residues. CDR3 sequence reads: CAISEVGLAGGETQYF. The CDR3 DNA is TGTGCCATCAGTGAGGTGGGACTAGCGGGAGGGGAGACCCAGTACTTC.

DNA of the CDR3: TGTGCCAGCAGCAAAGTGCAGGTGAACACTGAAGCTTTCTTT. Its protein is CASSKVQVNTEAFF. This chain joins TRBV21-1 and TRBJ1-1; the table assigns TRBD1, which was not confirmed against the DNA. TRBV21-1 is classified as a pseudogene. The CDR3 extends over 14 amino acids.

The chain links TRBV27 to TRBJ2-7; no definite D call. This CDR3 has 15 residues. CDR1 and CDR2 from the germline V gene are MNHEY and SMNVEV (reference sequence). The V and J ends lost 5 bases and 0 bases respectively, with 14 bases between them. The CDR3 is CASSPEGASSYEQYF. The CDR3 DNA is TGTGCCAGCAGTCCCGAAGGAGCCAGCTCCTACGAGCAGTACTTC.

The chain couples TRBV5-1 to TRBJ2-1; 8 bases fit TRBD2. Unmatched junction bases numbered 3, after V lost 0 bases and J lost 4 bases. Germline values: CDR1 SGHRS, CDR2 YFSETQ. The CDR3 is 15 amino acids. Here the CDR3 reads CASSLGSSGYNEQFF. The CDR3 DNA is TGCGCCAGCAGCTTGGGATCTAGCGGGTACAATGAGCAGTTCTTC.

The V gene is TRBV5-1, the J gene TRBJ2-1, with 8 bases identical to TRBD1. The CDR3 covers 14 residues. Germline CDR1 SGHRS, CDR2 YFSETQ. V trimming: 5 bases; J trimming: 5 bases; junction bases outside the gene matches: 6. In DNA, the CDR3 is TGCGCCAGCAGTTTCGACAGGGGCCACAATGAGCAGTTCTTC. Translating gives CASSFDRGHNEQFF.

V and J are TRBV7-2 and TRBJ2-5, with D tentatively TRBD2 (6 bases). Trimming removed 5 bases from V and 5 bases from J, with 21 bases in between. The germline V gene encodes CDR1 SGHTA and CDR2 FQGNSA. The CDR3 loop spans 16 amino acids. DNA of the CDR3: TGTGCCAGCAGCACCTCCTTCCGGCGGGGTTTGGAGACCCAGTACTTC. This translates into CASSTSFRRGLETQYF. Full variable domain (outside the CDR3, taken from reference TRBV7-2 and TRBJ2-5): GAGVSQSPSNKVTEKGKDVELRCDPISGHTALYWYRQSLGQGLEFLIYFQGNSAPDKSGLPSDRFSAERTGGSVSTLTIQRTQQEDSAVYLCASSTSFRRGLETQYFGPGTRLLVL.

The chain joins TRBV27 to TRBJ2-5; the match to TRBD2 covers 13 bases. The V gene end was trimmed by 0 bases and the J gene end by 5 bases; junction bases not matched to a gene: 9. The CDR3 spans 18 residues. The germline V gene encodes CDR1 MNHEY and CDR2 SMNVEV (reference sequence). DNA for the CDR3: TGTGCCAGCAGTTTATCGATTCGGACTAGCGGGAGATCTGAGACCCAGTACTTC. Translation gives CASSLSIRTSGRSETQYF.

The chain has TRBV12-3 or TRBV12-4 and TRBJ2-2; 9 bases map to TRBD1. This CDR3 has 12 amino acids. The DNA of the CDR3 is TGTGGGACGGGACAGGGCACCGGGGAGCTGTTTTTT. This encodes CGTGQGTGELFF.